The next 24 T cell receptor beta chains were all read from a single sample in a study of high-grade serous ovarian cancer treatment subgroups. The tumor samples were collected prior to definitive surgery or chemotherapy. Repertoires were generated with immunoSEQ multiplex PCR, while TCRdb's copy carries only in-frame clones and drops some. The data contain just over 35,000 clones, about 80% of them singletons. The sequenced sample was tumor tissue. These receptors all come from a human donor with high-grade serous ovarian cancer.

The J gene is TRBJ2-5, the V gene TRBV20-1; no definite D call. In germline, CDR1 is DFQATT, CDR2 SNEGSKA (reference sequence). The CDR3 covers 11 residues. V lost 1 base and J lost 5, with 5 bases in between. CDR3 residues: CSARGHETQYF. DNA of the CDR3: TGCAGTGCTAGAGGCCACGAGACCCAGTACTTC.

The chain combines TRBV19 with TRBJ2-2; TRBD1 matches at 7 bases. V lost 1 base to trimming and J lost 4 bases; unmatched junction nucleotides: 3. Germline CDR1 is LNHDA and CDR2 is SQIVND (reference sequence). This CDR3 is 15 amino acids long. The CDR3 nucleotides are TGTGCCAGTAGTATAGTCTACAGGGGCACCGGGGAGCTGTTTTTT. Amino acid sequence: CASSIVYRGTGELFF. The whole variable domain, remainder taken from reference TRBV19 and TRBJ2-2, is DGGITQSPKYLFRKEGQNVTLSCEQNLNHDAMYWYRQDPGQGLRLIYYSQIVNDFQKGDIAEGYSVSREKKESFPLTVTSAQKNPTAFYLCASSIVYRGTGELFFGEGSRLTVL.

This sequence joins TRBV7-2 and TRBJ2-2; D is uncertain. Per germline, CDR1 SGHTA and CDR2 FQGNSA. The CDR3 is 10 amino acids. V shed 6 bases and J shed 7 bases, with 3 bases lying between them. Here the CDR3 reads CASRDGELFF. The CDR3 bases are TGTGCCAGCAGGGACGGGGAGCTGTTTTTT.

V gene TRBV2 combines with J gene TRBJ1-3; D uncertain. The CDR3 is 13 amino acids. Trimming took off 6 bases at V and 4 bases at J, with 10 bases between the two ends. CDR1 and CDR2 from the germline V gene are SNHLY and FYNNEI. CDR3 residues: CASRTGSGNTIYF. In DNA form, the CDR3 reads TGTGCCAGCAGGACGGGTTCCGGAAACACCATATATTTT.

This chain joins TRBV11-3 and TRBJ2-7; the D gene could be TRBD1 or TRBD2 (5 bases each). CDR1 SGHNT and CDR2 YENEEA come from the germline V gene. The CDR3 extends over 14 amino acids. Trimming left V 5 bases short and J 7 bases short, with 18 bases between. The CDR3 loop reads CASSPPRGSEEQYF. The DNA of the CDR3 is TGTGCCAGCAGCCCCCCGAGGGGTTCGGAAGAGCAGTACTTC.

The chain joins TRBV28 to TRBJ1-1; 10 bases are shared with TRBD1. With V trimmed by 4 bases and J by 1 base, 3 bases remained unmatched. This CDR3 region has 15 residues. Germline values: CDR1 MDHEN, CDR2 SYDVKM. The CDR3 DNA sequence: TGTGCCAGCAGTTCCCGGACAGGGGGGAACACTGAAGCTTTCTTT. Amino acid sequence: CASSSRTGGNTEAFF. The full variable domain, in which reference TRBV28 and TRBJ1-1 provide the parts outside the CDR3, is DVKVTQSSRYLVKRTGEKVFLECVQDMDHENMFWYRQDPGLGLRLIYFSYDVKMKEKGDIPEGYSVSREKKERFSLILESASTNQTSMYLCASSSRTGGNTEAFFGQGTRLTVV.

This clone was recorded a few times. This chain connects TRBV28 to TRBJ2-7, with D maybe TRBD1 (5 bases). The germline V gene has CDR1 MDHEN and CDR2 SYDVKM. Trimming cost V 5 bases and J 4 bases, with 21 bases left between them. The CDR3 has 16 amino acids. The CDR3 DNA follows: TGTGCCAGCAGTCCCCCAGGCGGAAACAGGTATTACGAGCAGTACTTC. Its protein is CASSPPGGNRYYEQYF. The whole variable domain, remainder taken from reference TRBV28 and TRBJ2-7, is DVKVTQSSRYLVKRTGEKVFLECVQDMDHENMFWYRQDPGLGLRLIYFSYDVKMKEKGDIPEGYSVSREKKERFSLILESASTNQTSMYLCASSPPGGNRYYEQYFGPGTRLTVT.

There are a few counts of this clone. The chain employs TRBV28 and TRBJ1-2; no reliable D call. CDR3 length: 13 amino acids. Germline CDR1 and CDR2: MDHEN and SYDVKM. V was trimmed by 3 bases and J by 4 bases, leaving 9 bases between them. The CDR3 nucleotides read TGTGCCAGCAGTTTGGACGGCCTCTATGGCTACACCTTC. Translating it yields CASSLDGLYGYTF.

The chain's CDR3 is CASSFVAGNNEQFF. In DNA form, the CDR3 reads TGTGCCAGCAGCTTTGTCGCAGGGAACAATGAGCAGTTCTTC. This chain joins TRBV11-2 and TRBJ2-1; D might be TRBD1 (5 bases). Deletions cut 3 bases from V and 5 bases from J, with 11 bases between. The CDR3 sequence is 14 residues long. The V gene's germline CDR1 is SGHAT and CDR2 FQNNGV.

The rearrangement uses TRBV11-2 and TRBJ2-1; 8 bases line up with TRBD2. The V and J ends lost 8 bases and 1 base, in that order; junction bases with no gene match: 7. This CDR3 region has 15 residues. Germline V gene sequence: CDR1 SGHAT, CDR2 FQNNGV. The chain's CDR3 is CASDRSSGSYNEQFF. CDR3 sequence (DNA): TGTGCCAGCGACCGGTCTAGCGGGTCCTACAATGAGCAGTTCTTC.

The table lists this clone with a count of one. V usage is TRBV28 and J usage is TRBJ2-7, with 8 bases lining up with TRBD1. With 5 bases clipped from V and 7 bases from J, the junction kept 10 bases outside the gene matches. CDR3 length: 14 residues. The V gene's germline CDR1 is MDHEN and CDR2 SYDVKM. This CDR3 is CASSLGQGSQEQYF. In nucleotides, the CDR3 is TGTGCCAGCAGTCTCGGACAGGGCTCCCAGGAGCAGTACTTC.

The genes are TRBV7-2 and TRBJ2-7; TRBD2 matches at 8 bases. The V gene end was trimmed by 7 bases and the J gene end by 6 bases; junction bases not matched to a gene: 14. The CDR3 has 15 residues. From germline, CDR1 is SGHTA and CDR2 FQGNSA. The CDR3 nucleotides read TGTGCCAGCACCTTTGGCTCAGCGGGGGCTTCCGAGCAGTACTTC. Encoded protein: CASTFGSAGASEQYF.

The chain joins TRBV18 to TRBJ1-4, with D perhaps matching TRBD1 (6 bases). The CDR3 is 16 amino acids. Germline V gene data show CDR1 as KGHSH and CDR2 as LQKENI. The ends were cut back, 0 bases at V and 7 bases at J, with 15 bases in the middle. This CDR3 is CASSPPSRGGGEKLFF. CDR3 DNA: TGTGCCAGCTCACCACCGTCCAGGGGCGGAGGTGAAAAACTGTTTTTT. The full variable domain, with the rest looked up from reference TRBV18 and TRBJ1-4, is NAGVMQNPRHLVRRRGQEARLRCSPMKGHSHVYWYRQLPEEGLKFMVYLQKENIIDESGMPKERFSAEFPKEGPSILRIQQVVRGDSAAYFCASSPPSRGGGEKLFFGSGTQLSVL.

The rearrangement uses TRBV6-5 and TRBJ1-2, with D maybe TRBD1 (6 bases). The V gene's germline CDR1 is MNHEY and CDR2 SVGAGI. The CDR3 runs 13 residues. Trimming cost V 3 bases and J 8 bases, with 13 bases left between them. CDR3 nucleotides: TGTGCCAGCAGTTATCAGACAGGAAGCGGCTACACCTTC. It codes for CASSYQTGSGYTF.

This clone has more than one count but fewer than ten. As DNA, the CDR3 is TGCGCCAGCAGCTCCCAAAGGGCTCAGAACCACTATGGCTACACCTTC. It yields the protein CASSSQRAQNHYGYTF. V gene TRBV4-1 combines with J gene TRBJ1-2, with no clear D. Germline loops: CDR1 MGHRA, CDR2 YSYEKL. The CDR3 sequence is 16 residues long. The V and J ends lost 5 bases and 3 bases respectively, with 19 bases between them.

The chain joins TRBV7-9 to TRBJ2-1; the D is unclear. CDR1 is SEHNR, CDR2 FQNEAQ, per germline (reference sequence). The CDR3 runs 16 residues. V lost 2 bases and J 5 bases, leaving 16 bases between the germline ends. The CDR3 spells CASSLIVEVSNNEQFF. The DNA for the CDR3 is TGTGCCAGCAGCTTAATCGTAGAGGTCTCAAACAATGAGCAGTTCTTC.

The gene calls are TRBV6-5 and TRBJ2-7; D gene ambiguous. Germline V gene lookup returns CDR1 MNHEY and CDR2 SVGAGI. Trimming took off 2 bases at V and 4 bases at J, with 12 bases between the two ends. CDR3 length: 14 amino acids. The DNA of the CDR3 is TGTGCCAGCAGTTACGGTGGCGCCGGTTACGAGCAGTACTTC. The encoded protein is CASSYGGAGYEQYF.

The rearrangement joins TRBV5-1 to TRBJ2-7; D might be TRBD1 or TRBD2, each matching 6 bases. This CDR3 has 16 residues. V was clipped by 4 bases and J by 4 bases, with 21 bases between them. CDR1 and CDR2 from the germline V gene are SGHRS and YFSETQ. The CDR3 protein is CASSPVLGGTSYEQYF. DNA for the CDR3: TGCGCCAGCAGCCCTGTTCTCGGCGGGACAAGTTACGAGCAGTACTTC.

The CDR3 here is CASSLSNSYEQYF. CDR3 DNA: TGTGCCAGCAGTTTAAGTAACTCCTACGAGCAGTACTTC. V usage is TRBV27 and J usage is TRBJ2-7, with D uncertain. Trimming took 2 bases from V and 0 from J, leaving 5 bases between them. The CDR3 totals 13 residues. Germline loops: CDR1 MNHEY, CDR2 SMNVEV (reference sequence).

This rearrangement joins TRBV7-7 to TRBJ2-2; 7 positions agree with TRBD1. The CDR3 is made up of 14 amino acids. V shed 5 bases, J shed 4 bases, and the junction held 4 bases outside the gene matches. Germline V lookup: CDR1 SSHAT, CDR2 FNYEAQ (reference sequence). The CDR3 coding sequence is TGTGCCAGCAGCGGGGGACAGCGCACCGGGGAGCTGTTTTTT. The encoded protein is CASSGGQRTGELFF.

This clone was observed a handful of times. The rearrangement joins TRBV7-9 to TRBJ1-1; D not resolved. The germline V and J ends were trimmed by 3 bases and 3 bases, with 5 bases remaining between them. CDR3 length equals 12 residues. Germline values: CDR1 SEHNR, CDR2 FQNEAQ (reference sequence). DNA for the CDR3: TGTGCCAGCAGCTTGCCGTACACTGAAGCTTTCTTT. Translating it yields CASSLPYTEAFF. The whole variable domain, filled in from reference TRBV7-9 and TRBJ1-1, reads DTGVSQNPRHKITKRGQNVTFRCDPISEHNRLYWYRQTLGQGPEFLTYFQNEAQLEKSRLLSDRFSAERPKGSFSTLEIQRTEQGDSAMYLCASSLPYTEAFFGQGTRLTVV.

CDR3 residues: CASSLEGSSYEQYF. DNA for the CDR3: TGTGCCAGCAGCTTAGAAGGCAGCTCCTACGAGCAGTACTTC. The gene calls are TRBV5-4 and TRBJ2-7; D gene ambiguous. The germline gives CDR1 SGHNT, CDR2 YYREEE (reference sequence). Trimming cost V 2 bases and J 0 bases, with 9 bases left between them. The CDR3 covers 14 residues.

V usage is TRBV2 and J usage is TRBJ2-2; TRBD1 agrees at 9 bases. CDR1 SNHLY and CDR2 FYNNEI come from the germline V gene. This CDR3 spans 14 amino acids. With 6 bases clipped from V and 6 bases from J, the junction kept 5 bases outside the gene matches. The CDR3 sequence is CASRQGAIAGELFF. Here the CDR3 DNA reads TGTGCCAGCAGACAGGGGGCCATCGCCGGGGAGCTGTTTTTT.

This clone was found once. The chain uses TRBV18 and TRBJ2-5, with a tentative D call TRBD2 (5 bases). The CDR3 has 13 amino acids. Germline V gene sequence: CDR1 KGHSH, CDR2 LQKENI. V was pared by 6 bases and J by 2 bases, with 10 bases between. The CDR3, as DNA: TGTGCCAGCTCTGGCGGGTCACAAGAGACCCAGTACTTC. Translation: CASSGGSQETQYF.